This TCR beta chain derives from a study of Ad26.COV2.S vaccination and SARS-CoV-2 variants. Repertoires were generated with immunoSEQ multiplex PCR, while TCRdb's copy carries only in-frame clones and drops some. The repertoire holds some 180,000 clones, with roughly 89% as singletons. On this clone: Its antigen is not known.

There are 14 residues in the CDR3. V lost 2 bases, J lost 2 bases, and 10 bases lay in between. In germline, CDR1 is KGHSH, CDR2 LQKENI. Study-level points and caveats: Vaccine and placebo recipients had similar non-spike TCR breadth. Overall T cell responses may have been underestimated by the analyses of TCR breadth and depth.

The rearrangement uses TRBV18 and TRBJ2-7; tentatively, D is TRBD1 (6 bases). The specimen comprised peripheral blood, sampled after recovery from COVID-19. This clonotype was sampled from a human donor who had recovered from COVID-19. This CDR3 reads CASSPSDSPYEQYF. Here the CDR3 DNA reads TGTGCCAGCTCACCATCGGACAGTCCCTACGAGCAGTACTTC.